This TCR beta chain came from a study of blood T cell repertoires in COVID-19. As handled by the study authors: Amplification with reference gene primers provided the estimates of nucleated cell counts. Repertoires were generated with immunoSEQ multiplex PCR, while TCRdb's copy carries only in-frame clones and drops some. V and J calls and clone size are copied from that table; D and trimming were computed from the DNA. The table includes around 270,000 clones, around 83% detected once. V was clipped by 5 bases and J by 1 base, with 8 bases between them. The CDR3 consists of 13 residues. The germline V gene has CDR1 ENHRY and CDR2 SYGVKD.

The chain couples TRBV10-3 to TRBJ2-5; TRBD1 might be the D (5 bases). The TCR comes from a woman between 35 and 50 years old who had recovered from COVID-19. Material: peripheral blood. CDR3 DNA: TGTGCCATCAGTCCCGACAGCCAAGAGACCCAGTACTTC. It encodes CAISPDSQETQYF.